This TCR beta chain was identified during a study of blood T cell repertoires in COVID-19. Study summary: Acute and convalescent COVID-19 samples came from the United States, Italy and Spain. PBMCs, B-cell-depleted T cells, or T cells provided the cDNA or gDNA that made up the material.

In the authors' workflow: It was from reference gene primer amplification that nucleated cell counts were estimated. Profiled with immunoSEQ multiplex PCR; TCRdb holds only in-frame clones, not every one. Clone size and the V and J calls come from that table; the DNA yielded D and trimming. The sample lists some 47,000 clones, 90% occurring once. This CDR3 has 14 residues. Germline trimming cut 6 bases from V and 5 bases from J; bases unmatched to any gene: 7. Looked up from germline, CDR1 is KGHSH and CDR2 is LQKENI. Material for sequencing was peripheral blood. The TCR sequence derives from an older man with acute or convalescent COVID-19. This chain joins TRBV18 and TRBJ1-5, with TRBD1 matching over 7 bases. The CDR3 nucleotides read TGTGCCAGCTCCGGGACAGCCAAGGATCAGCCCCAGCATTTT. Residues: CASSGTAKDQPQHF.